Listed below are T cell receptor beta chains from one sample, sequenced in a study of radiation and T cells in renal cell carcinoma. The repertoire was sequenced with immunoSEQ multiplex PCR; TCRdb's copy has only in-frame clones and lacks some. The table has approximately 150,000 clones, around four fifths seen once. Source: blood, taken from a patient whose treatment included radiotherapy and nephrectomy. These receptors originate from a woman aged 45 to 65 with renal cell carcinoma. Both conserved end residues are part of each CDR3. The order of the fields is V gene, D gene, clone size, J gene, CDR3 DNA, CDR3 protein. D genes are given only for firm matches. Only part of the rows carry a size: once, few, many, or a class if the clone is expanded.

TRBV9	TRBD1	NA	TRBJ1-1	TGTGCCAGCAGCCCAGGAGGGACAGGGGGCAAGAACACTGAAGCTTTCTTT	CASSPGGTGGKNTEAFF
TRBV25-1	NA	NA	TRBJ2-5	TGTGCCAGCAGTGAACCGACACTCGAAGAGACCCAGTACTTC	CASSEPTLEETQYF
TRBV10-3	TRBD2	NA	TRBJ2-7	TGTGCCACCCTAGGACTAGCGGGAGGGCGGGAGCAGTACTTC	CATLGLAGGREQYF
TRBV18	NA	few	TRBJ2-7	TGTGCCAGCTCACCTCCGACAGTTTCCAACGAGCAGTACTTC	CASSPPTVSNEQYF
TRBV18	NA	NA	TRBJ1-5	TGTGCCAGCTCACCATACGATCAGCCCCAGCATTTT	CASSPYDQPQHF
TRBV5-6	TRBD1	NA	TRBJ1-2	TGTGCCAGCAGCCCCGGGACAGGTGGGGATCTCTATGGCTACACCTTC	CASSPGTGGDLYGYTF
TRBV10-3	NA	NA	TRBJ2-7	TGTGCCATCAAGGGTCGGGACTACGAGCAGTACTTC	CAIKGRDYEQYF
TRBV30	TRBD1	few	TRBJ1-1	TGTGCCTGGAGCGCCGAGGGGACAGGGGTTACCACTGAAGCTTTCTTT	CAWSAEGTGVTTEAFF
TRBV14	NA	NA	TRBJ2-3	TGTGCCAGCAGCCAAGATCCACAGAGCACAGATACGCAGTATTTT	CASSQDPQSTDTQYF
TRBV5-1	NA	NA	TRBJ2-5	TGCGCCAGCGCCTTGCCGGGACAAGAGACCCAGTACTTC	CASALPGQETQYF
TRBV6-6	NA	NA	TRBJ2-4	TGTGCCAGCAGAACCAGGGGAGATCTTAAGTACATTCAGTACTTC	CASRTRGDLKYIQYF
TRBV5-4	NA	NA	TRBJ1-2	TGTGCCAGCACCCCTACCGGGACACGATATGGCTACACCTTC	CASTPTGTRYGYTF
TRBV28	TRBD2	NA	TRBJ2-7	TGTGCCAGCAGTCCCATTAGGTGGCTAGCGGGAAGCGAGCAGTACTTC	CASSPIRWLAGSEQYF
TRBV11-2	TRBD1	NA	TRBJ1-2	TGTGCCAGCAGCGTAACAGGGGGGAACTATGGCTACACCTTC	CASSVTGGNYGYTF
TRBV30	NA	NA	TRBJ2-5	TGTGCCTGGAGTGTACTAGAGTGGTACCAAGAGACCCAGTACTTC	CAWSVLEWYQETQYF
TRBV6-5	TRBD1	NA	TRBJ1-1	TGTGCCAGCAGTTGGGGACAGACGGCTGAAGCTTTCTTT	CASSWGQTAEAFF
TRBV10-3	NA	NA	TRBJ2-1	TGTGCCATCAGTGAGTCAAAGGGGCACCCGTCCAATGAGCAGTTCTTC	CAISESKGHPSNEQFF
TRBV5-4	TRBD1	NA	TRBJ2-1	TGTGCCAGCAGCTTGGGGACAGGGGGCTACAATGAGCAGTTCTTC	CASSLGTGGYNEQFF
TRBV27	NA	NA	TRBJ1-1	TGTGCCAGCAGTTCCGCGGGGAGTGAAGCTTTCTTT	CASSSAGSEAFF
TRBV7-2	TRBD1	NA	TRBJ2-7	TGTGCCAGCAGCTTAGACAGGGGGCGAGCCTTCGAGCAGTACTTC	CASSLDRGRAFEQYF
TRBV14	NA	NA	TRBJ1-3	TGTGCCAGCAGCCGACAAACGGGTTCTGGAAACACCATATATTTT	CASSRQTGSGNTIYF
TRBV28	TRBD2	NA	TRBJ2-1	TGTGCCAGCAGCCCTCAGGTAGCGGGATGGGAGCAGTTCTTC	CASSPQVAGWEQFF
TRBV6-6	NA	NA	TRBJ1-1	TGTGCCAGCAGTCAAACGGAGATCACGGGGACTGAAGCTTTCTTT	CASSQTEITGTEAFF
TRBV27	NA	NA	TRBJ2-3	TGTGCCAGCAGTTTAGGAGTCGGACGTGGCACAGATACGCAGTATTTT	CASSLGVGRGTDTQYF
TRBV20-1	NA	NA	TRBJ1-2	TGCAGTGCTGAGAGGGACTATGGCTACACCTTC	CSAERDYGYTF
TRBV11-2	NA	few	TRBJ1-5	TGTGCCAGCAGCCAGATGTGGAATCAGCCCCAGCATTTT	CASSQMWNQPQHF
TRBV5-4	NA	few	TRBJ1-2	TGTGCCAGCAGCTCGGAGTCCTATGGCTACACCTTC	CASSSESYGYTF
TRBV6-1	NA	NA	TRBJ2-1	TGTGCCAGCGTCCCGCAAATGAATGAGCAGTTCTTC	CASVPQMNEQFF
TRBV6-4	NA	NA	TRBJ2-3	TGTGCCAGCAGCGGAGCAGGGGCGGCAGATACGCAGTATTTT	CASSGAGAADTQYF
TRBV5-1	NA	NA	TRBJ1-5	TGCGCCAGCAGCTTGTCAGGGCAATCAGCCCAGCATTTT	CASSLSGQSAQHF
TRBV5-1	NA	NA	TRBJ1-1	TGCGCCAGCAGCACGTTAACAGACACTGAAGCTTTCTTT	CASSTLTDTEAFF
TRBV7-2	TRBD1	NA	TRBJ2-7	TGTGCCAGCAGCTCGGGACAGGGGGCCTACGAGCAGTACTTC	CASSSGQGAYEQYF
TRBV19	TRBD1	NA	TRBJ2-5	TGTGCCAGTAGTCCCCGACAGGGGACCAGGGAGACCCAGTACTTC	CASSPRQGTRETQYF
TRBV7-2	NA	NA	TRBJ1-2	TGTGCCAGCAGCTCGCCAATGGGGACGGGAGCTAACTATGGCTACACCTTC	CASSSPMGTGANYGYTF
TRBV2	TRBD1	NA	TRBJ1-2	TGTGCCAGCAGTGAAAGGGGGACAGGGCTCTATGGCTACACCTTC	CASSERGTGLYGYTF
TRBV5-4	TRBD2	NA	TRBJ2-3	TGTGCCAGCAGCTTGCTAGTCGGCGGGGGAAGCACAGATACGCAGTATTTT	CASSLLVGGGSTDTQYF
TRBV7-3	NA	NA	TRBJ1-1	TGTGCCACCCGAGGAGCAGGCACTGAAGCTTTCTTT	CATRGAGTEAFF
TRBV2	NA	NA	TRBJ1-1	TGTGCCAGCAATCGTGGGGTAGAAGCTTTCTTT	CASNRGVEAFF
TRBV11-2	TRBD2	few	TRBJ2-1	TGTGCCAGCAGCTTAGGCGGGGGGGCCGGGAATGAGCAGTTCTTC	CASSLGGGAGNEQFF
TRBV5-1	NA	NA	TRBJ2-7	TGCGCCAGCAGCTTACAGGTCAGGGGCGAGCAGTACTTC	CASSLQVRGEQYF
TRBV7-2	NA	NA	TRBJ2-3	TGTGCCAGCGGGGACTTCACAGATACGCAGTATTTT	CASGDFTDTQYF
TRBV30	NA	NA	TRBJ2-5	TGTGCCGGCTCATCAGACCAAGAGACCCAGTACTTC	CAGSSDQETQYF
TRBV19	NA	NA	TRBJ2-5	TGTGCCAGTAGGGAGGGACGGCGACGAGAGACCCAGTACTTC	CASREGRRRETQYF
TRBV25-1	TRBD1	NA	TRBJ1-1	TGTGCCAGCATCGACAGGGTAGGAACTGAAGCTTTCTTT	CASIDRVGTEAFF
TRBV28	NA	NA	TRBJ1-5	TGTGCCAGCAGTAGCCCGGGTCAGCCCCAGCATTTT	CASSSPGQPQHF
TRBV30	TRBD2	NA	TRBJ2-7	TGTGCCTGGAGGCCGGCGGGGGGAGCTGGGGAGCAGTACTTC	CAWRPAGGAGEQYF
TRBV5-1	TRBD2	NA	TRBJ2-7	TGCGCCAGCCAAGGGACTAGCGGCCAATACGAGCAGTACTTC	CASQGTSGQYEQYF
TRBV4-3	TRBD2	NA	TRBJ2-3	TGCGCCAGCAGCCAAGATCCCGGGGGGGCCCGTACGCAGTATTTT	CASSQDPGGARTQYF
TRBV6-1	TRBD2	NA	TRBJ2-5	TGTGCCAGCAGAGATAGCGGGATAGAGACCCAGTACTTC	CASRDSGIETQYF
TRBV5-1	TRBD1	once	TRBJ2-2	TGCGCCAGCAGCACCCGGGGACAGGGTGCCGGGGAGCTGTTTTTT	CASSTRGQGAGELFF
TRBV4-3	NA	few	TRBJ2-7	TGCGCCAGCAGCCAAGGTCTGGGGTACGAGCAGTACTTC	CASSQGLGYEQYF
TRBV30	NA	NA	TRBJ1-1	TGTGCCTGGAGGGGGCCTGTAAACACTGAAGCTTTCTTT	CAWRGPVNTEAFF
TRBV6-5	NA	NA	TRBJ1-1	TGTGCCAGCAGTTACTCGCGGAGGGGAAACACTGAAGCTTTCTTT	CASSYSRRGNTEAFF
TRBV10-3	TRBD1	NA	TRBJ1-1	TGTGCCATCAGTGAGGGACAGGGAGGAGAAGACACTGAAGCTTTCTTT	CAISEGQGGEDTEAFF